The clone carrying this T cell receptor (beta chain) came up once. Its antigen is unidentified. The identical CDR3 is also encoded by other nucleotide sequences in the sample. The sample is drawn from a study of shared clonotypes between healthy human individuals. Study-wide findings and caveats: Sorted-subset sequencing was shown by rarefaction to be incomplete despite large depth.

In replicate PCRs of sorted subsets, approximately 200 ng DNA, roughly 31,000 T cell genomes, was used. Here immunoSEQ multiplex PCR was the method, and the copy in TCRdb shows in-frame clones only, minus some. The data show 700,000 or so clones, 60% to 80% seen once. Germline CDR1 reads LNHDA; CDR2 reads SQIVND (reference sequence). V gave up 3 bases and J gave up 4 bases; unmatched junction bases: 6. The length of the CDR3 is 15 residues. This TCR was recovered from a woman aged 30 to 39 in good health. Sequencing input: memory CD4+ T cells sorted from blood. This sample's subset: CD45RA-negative fraction. The rearrangement links TRBV19 to TRBJ2-1; TRBD2 matches at 7 bases. In nucleotides, the CDR3 is TGTGCCAGTAGTATTGGGGGGGAGGGTTACAATGAGCAGTTCTTC. Translation gives CASSIGGEGYNEQFF.